The subject of this entry is one TCR beta chain. Its antigen is as yet unknown. The use of a sample-barcoded 5' primer and a J-beta primer mix characterized a second PCR of about 6 to 12 cycles. TCRdb called the 5' RACE reads again in MiXCR, with one record for every CDR3 protein. The sample yields approximately 690,000 distinct CDR3 sequences, around 38% seen once. This specimen belongs to a study of blood T cells in healthy people across ages. Study findings and constraints: Estimates drawn from one million T cells were deemed to understate diversity. PBMCs left unsorted prevented a conclusive naive versus antigen-experienced comparison.

The germline CDR1 and CDR2 sequences are SGHRS and YFSETQ. Trimming shortened V by 5 bases and J by 4 bases, and 19 bases separated the two germline ends. The CDR3 totals 15 residues. This clonotype was obtained from a man older than 75 in good health. The chain couples TRBV5-1 to TRBJ2-7, with D tentatively TRBD1 (6 bases). Sequencing was carried out using blood. The CDR3 loop reads CASRLQGTNLYEQYF. CDR3 DNA: TGCGCCAGCAGGCTCCAGGGGACCAATCTGTACGAGCAGTACTTC.